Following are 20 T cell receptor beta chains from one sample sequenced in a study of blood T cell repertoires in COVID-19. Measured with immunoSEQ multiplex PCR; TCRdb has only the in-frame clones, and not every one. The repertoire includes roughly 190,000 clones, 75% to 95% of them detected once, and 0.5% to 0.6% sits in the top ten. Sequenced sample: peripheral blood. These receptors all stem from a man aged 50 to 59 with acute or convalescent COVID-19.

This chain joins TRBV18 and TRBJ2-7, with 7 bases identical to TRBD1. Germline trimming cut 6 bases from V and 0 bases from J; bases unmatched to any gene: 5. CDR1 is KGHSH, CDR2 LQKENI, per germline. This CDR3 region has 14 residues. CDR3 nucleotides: TGTGCCAGCTCTGGGACAGCTAGCTCCTACGAGCAGTACGTC. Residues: CASSGTASSYEQYV.

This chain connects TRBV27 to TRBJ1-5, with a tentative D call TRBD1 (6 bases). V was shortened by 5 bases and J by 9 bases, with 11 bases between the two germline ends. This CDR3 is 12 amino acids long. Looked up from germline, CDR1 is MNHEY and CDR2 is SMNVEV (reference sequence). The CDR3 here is CASSTTGLPQHF. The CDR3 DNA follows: TGTGCCAGCAGTACCACAGGGCTGCCCCAGCATTTT.

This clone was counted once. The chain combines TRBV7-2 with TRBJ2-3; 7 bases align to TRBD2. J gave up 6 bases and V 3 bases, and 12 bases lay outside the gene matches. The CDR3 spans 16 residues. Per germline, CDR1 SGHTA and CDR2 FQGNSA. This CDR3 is CASSLRSGKGSDTQYF. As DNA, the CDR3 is TGTGCCAGCAGCTTGAGGAGCGGGAAGGGATCGGATACGCAGTATTTT.

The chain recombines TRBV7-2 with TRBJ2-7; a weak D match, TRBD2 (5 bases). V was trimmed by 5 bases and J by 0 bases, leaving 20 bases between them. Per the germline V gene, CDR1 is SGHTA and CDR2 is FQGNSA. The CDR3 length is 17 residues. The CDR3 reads CASSLTSPERSSYEQYV. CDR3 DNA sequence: TGTGCCAGCAGCCTAACAAGCCCGGAGCGGAGCTCCTACGAGCAGTACGTC.

DNA of the CDR3: TGTGCCAGCAGCGTCAACAAGAACACTGAAGCTTTCTTT. Amino acids: CASSVNKNTEAFF. V gene TRBV9 combines with J gene TRBJ1-1; D gene uncertain. This CDR3 is built from 13 residues. With 2 bases removed from V and 1 base from J, the gap between germline ends came to 6 bases. Looked up from germline, CDR1 is SGDLS and CDR2 is YYNGEE.

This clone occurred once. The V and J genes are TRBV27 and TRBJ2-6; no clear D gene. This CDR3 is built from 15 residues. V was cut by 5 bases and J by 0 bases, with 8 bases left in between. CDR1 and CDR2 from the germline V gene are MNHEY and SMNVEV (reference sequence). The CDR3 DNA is TGTGCCAGCAGTCCTAGGTTCTCTGGGGCCAACGTCCTGACTTTC. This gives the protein CASSPRFSGANVLTF.

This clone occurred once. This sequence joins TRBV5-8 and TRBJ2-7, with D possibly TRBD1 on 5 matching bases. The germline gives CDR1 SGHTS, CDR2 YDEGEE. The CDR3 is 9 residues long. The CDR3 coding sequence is TGTGCCAGCAGCTTGGTACAGGACGTC. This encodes CASSLVQDV.

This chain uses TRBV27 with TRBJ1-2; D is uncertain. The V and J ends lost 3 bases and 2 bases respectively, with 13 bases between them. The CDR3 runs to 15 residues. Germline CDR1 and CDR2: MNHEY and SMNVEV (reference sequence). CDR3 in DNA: TGTGCCAGCAGTTTCCCCGGCAGGAGGAACTATGGCTACACCTTC. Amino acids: CASSFPGRRNYGYTF.

The CDR3 loop is CASSKTGTDAGELFF. The CDR3 coding sequence is TGTGCCAGCAGCAAGACAGGGACGGATGCCGGGGAGCTGTTTTTT. The chain has TRBV11-3 and TRBJ2-2; 7 bases match TRBD1. The junction had 9 bases not matched to a gene; V was cut back by 5 bases and J by 6 bases. Germline V gene lookup returns CDR1 SGHNT and CDR2 YENEEA. The CDR3 runs 15 residues.

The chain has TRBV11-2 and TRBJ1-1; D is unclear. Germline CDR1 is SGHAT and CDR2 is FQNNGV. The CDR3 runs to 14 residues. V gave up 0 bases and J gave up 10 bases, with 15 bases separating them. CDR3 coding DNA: TGTGCCAGCAGCTTAGAAGTTTCATCATCGGGAGCTTTCTTT. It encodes CASSLEVSSSGAFF.

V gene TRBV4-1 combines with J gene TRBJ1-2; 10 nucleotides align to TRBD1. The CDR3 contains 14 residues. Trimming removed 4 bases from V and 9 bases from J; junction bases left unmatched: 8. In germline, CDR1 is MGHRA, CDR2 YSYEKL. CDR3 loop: CASSRGTGDVSYTF. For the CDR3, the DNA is TGCGCCAGCAGCCGGGGGACAGGGGATGTTAGCTACACCTTC.

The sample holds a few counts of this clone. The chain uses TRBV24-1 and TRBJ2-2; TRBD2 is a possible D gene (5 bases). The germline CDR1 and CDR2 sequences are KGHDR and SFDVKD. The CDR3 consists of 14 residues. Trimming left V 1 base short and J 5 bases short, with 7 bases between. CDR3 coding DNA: TGTGCCACCAGTGATTTCAGAGGGACCGGGGAGCTGTTTTTT. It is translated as CATSDFRGTGELFF.

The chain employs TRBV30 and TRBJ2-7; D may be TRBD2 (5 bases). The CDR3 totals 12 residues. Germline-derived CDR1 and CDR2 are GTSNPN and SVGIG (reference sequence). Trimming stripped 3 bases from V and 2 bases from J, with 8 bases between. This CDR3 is CAWSRGTYEQYF. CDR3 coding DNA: TGTGCCTGGAGCCGGGGAACCTACGAGCAGTACTTC.

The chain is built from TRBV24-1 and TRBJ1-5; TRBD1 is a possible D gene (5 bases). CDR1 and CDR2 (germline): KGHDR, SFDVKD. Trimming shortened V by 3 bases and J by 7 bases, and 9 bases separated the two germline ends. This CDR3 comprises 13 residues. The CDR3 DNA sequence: TGTGCCACCAGTGATGGGGGGGGACAGCCCCAGCATTTT. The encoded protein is CATSDGGGQPQHF.

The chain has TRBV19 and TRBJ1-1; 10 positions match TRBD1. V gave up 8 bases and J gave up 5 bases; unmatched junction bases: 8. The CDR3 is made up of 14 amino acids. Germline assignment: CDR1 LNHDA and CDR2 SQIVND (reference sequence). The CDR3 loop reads CASGRQGAGTEAFF. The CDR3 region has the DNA TGTGCCAGTGGGAGACAGGGGGCAGGGACTGAAGCTTTCTTT. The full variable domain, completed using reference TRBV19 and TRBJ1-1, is DGGITQSPKYLFRKEGQNVTLSCEQNLNHDAMYWYRQDPGQGLRLIYYSQIVNDFQKGDIAEGYSVSREKKESFPLTVTSAQKNPTAFYLCASGRQGAGTEAFFGQGTRLTVV.

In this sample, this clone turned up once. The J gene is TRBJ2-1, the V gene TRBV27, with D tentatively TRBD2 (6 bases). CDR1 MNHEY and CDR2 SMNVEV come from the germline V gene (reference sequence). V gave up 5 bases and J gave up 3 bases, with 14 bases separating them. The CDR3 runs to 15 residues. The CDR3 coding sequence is TGTGCCAGCAGTCCCTCCCTCGGGGGCTACAATGAGCAGTTCTTC. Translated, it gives CASSPSLGGYNEQFF.

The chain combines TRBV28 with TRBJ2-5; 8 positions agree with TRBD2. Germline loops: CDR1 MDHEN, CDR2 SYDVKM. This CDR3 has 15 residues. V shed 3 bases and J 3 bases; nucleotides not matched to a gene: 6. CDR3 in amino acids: CASSFSAGGKETQYF. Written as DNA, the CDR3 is TGTGCCAGCAGTTTTTCTGCGGGGGGCAAAGAGACCCAGTACTTC.

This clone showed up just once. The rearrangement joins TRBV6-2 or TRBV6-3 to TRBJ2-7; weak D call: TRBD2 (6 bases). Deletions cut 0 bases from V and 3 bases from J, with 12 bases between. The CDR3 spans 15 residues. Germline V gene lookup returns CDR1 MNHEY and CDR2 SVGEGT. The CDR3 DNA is TGTGCCAGCAGTTACTCCCTAGCGAGAATCTACGAGCAGTACTTC. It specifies CASSYSLARIYEQYF.

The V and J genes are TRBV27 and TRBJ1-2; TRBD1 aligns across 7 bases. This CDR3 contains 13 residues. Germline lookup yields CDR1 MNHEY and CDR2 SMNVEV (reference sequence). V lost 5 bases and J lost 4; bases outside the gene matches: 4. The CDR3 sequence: CASSTNRGYGYTF. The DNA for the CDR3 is TGTGCCAGCAGTACGAACAGGGGCTATGGCTACACCTTC.

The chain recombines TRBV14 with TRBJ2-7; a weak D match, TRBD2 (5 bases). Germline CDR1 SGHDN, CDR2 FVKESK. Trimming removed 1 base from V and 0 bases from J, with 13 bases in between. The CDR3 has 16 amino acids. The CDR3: CASSQGPAGSSYEQYF. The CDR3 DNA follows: TGTGCCAGCAGCCAAGGCCCGGCGGGTAGCTCCTACGAGCAGTACTTC.